This T cell receptor beta chain was captured in a study of CD8 T cells in ankylosing spondylitis. Study-wide points: What seemed typical of ankylosing spondylitis blood was a TCR beta motif built from several highly homologous variants. It was reported that disease-linked clones were significantly enriched in matched ankylosing spondylitis synovial fluid.

Germline V gene sequence: CDR1 LGHNA, CDR2 YNFKEQ. The CDR3 has 14 amino acids. V lost 0 bases and J 2 bases, leaving 7 bases between the germline ends. Libraries of TCR beta came from quantitative 5'-RACE with molecular barcodes. TCRdb analysed the 5' RACE reads with MiXCR anew, one entry per CDR3 protein. Among some 840,000 distinct CDR3 sequences listed, approximately 12% were seen once. As for this clonotype: The antigen remains undetermined.

This clonotype was obtained from a male donor with ankylosing spondylitis. Material: blood, either unsorted or a sorted T cell fraction (not recorded which). The gene calls are TRBV4-2 and TRBJ1-2; D remains ambiguous. The CDR3 DNA sequence: TGTGCCAGCAGCCAAGAAGTATTGAACTATGGCTACACCTTC. It is translated as CASSQEVLNYGYTF.